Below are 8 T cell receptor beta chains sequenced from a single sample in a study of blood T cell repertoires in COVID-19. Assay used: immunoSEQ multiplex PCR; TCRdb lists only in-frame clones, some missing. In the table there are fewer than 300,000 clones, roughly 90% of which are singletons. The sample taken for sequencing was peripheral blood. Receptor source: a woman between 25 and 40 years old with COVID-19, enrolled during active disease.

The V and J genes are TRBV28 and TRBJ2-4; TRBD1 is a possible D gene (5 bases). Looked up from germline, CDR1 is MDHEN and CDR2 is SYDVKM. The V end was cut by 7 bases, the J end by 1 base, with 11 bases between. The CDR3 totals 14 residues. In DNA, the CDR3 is TGTGCCAGCACCGCAGGGTTGGCCAAAAACATTCAGTACTTC. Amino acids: CASTAGLAKNIQYF.

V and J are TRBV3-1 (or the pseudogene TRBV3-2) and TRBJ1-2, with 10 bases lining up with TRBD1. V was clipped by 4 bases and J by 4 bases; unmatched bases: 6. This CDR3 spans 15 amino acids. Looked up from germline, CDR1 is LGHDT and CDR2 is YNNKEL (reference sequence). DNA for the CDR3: TGTGCCAGCAGCCCCCTGGGACAGGGGACCTATGGCTACACCTTC. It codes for CASSPLGQGTYGYTF.

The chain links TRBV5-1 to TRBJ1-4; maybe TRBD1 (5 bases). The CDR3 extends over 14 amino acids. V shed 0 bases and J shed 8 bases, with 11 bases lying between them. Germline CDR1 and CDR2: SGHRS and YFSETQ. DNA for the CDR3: TGCGCCAGCAGCTTGGTAGGGGATGGGGAAAAACTGTTTTTT. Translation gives CASSLVGDGEKLFF.

The CDR3 loop reads CASSMPTRGAKNIQYF. The CDR3 DNA is TGTGCCAGTAGTATGCCAACTAGAGGAGCCAAAAACATTCAGTACTTC. The chain recombines TRBV19 with TRBJ2-4; the D gene is possibly TRBD2 (5 bases). Germline lookup yields CDR1 LNHDA and CDR2 SQIVND (reference sequence). There are 16 residues in the CDR3. The germline V and J ends were trimmed by 3 bases and 0 bases, with 12 bases remaining between them.

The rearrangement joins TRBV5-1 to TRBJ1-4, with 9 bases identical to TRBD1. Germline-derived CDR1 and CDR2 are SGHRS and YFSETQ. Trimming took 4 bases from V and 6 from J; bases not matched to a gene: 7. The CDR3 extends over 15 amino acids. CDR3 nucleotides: TGCGCCAGCAGCGGGTTCCGGGACAGGGATGAAAAACTGTTTTTT. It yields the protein CASSGFRDRDEKLFF.

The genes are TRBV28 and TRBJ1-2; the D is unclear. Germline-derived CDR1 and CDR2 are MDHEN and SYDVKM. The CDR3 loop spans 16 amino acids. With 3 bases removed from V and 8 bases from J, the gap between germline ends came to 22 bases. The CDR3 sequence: CASSFPPIGQNGGYTF. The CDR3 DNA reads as TGTGCCAGCAGTTTTCCCCCCATTGGGCAGAATGGCGGCTACACCTTC.

The CDR3 is CASSLGAWTGSPNYGYTF. The CDR3 DNA reads as TGCGCCAGCAGCTTGGGGGCTTGGACTGGCTCGCCTAACTATGGCTACACCTTC. This chain uses TRBV5-1 with TRBJ1-2; D not certain. This CDR3 spans 18 amino acids. Deletions cut 0 bases from V and 0 bases from J, with 18 bases between. Germline V gene lookup returns CDR1 SGHRS and CDR2 YFSETQ.

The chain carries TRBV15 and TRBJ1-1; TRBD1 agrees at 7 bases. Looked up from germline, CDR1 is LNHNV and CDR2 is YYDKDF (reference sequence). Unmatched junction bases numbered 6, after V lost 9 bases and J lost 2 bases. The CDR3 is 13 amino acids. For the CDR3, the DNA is TGTGCCACTCTTAACAGGGGTAACACTGAAGCTTTCTTT. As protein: CATLNRGNTEAFF.